Each of the 25 T cell receptor beta chains below was sequenced from the same sample in a study of CD8+CD57+ T cells in acquired aplastic anemia. The template for TCR beta VDJ and CDR3 sequence profiling was genomic DNA. One entry per CDR3 protein, called by TCRdb with MiXCR from the reads. The repertoire holds around 200,000 distinct CDR3 sequences, roughly 55% seen once, with 25% to 30% in the top ten. The source material was sorted CD4+, CD8+, or CD8+CD57+ T cells (not recorded which) from PBMCs. These receptor sequences come from a human donor in good health.

This clonotype was seen at least ten times. At one end the junction does not follow the germline gene, possibly because of a read error. This sequence joins TRBV27 and TRBJ2-1; D gene uncertain. The CDR3 contains 13 residues. CDR1 MNHEY and CDR2 SMNVEV come from the germline V gene (reference sequence). The CDR3 reads CASSLSSGNEQFF. CDR3 DNA: TGTGCCAGCAGCTTATCCTCGGGCAATGAGCAGTTCTTC.

About this clonotype: One end of the junction is discordant with germline, which a read error may explain. This chain uses TRBV5-6 with TRBJ1-1; D not certain. The CDR3 runs 12 residues. Germline lookup yields CDR1 SGHDT and CDR2 YYEEEE. The CDR3: CDSSGNDTEAFF. DNA for the CDR3: TGTGACAGCAGCGGCAACGACACTGAAGCTTTCTTT.

The chain carries TRBV2 and TRBJ2-3; 14 nucleotides align to TRBD2. The germline V gene encodes CDR1 SNHLY and CDR2 FYNNEI. The CDR3 covers 15 residues. The V segment lost 5 bases and the J segment 11 bases; nucleotides outside the gene matches: 9. The CDR3 loop is CASSPTSGGAYEQYF. In DNA form, the CDR3 reads TGTGCCAGCAGTCCGACTAGCGGGGGGGCCTATGAGCAGTATTTT.

This clonotype was seen at least ten times. DNA for the CDR3: TGTGCCAGCAGCGACGGGGGGTACTATGGCTACACCTTC. Protein product: CASSDGGYYGYTF. This chain links TRBV9 with TRBJ1-2; D may be TRBD1 (5 bases). The germline gives CDR1 SGDLS, CDR2 YYNGEE. Trimming took 3 bases from V and 3 from J, leaving 9 bases between them. CDR3 length: 13 residues.

The chain uses TRBV7-9 and TRBJ2-5; TRBD1 or TRBD2 may be the D gene (5 bases each). This CDR3 spans 18 amino acids. Germline lookup yields CDR1 SEHNR and CDR2 FQNEAQ (reference sequence). Trimming took off 6 bases at V and 5 bases at J, with 28 bases between the two ends. The CDR3 DNA reads as TGTGCCAGCAGTGATATCGGGGCCTACACCGGGGAGCGGGAGACCCAGTACTTC. Protein: CASSDIGAYTGERETQYF.

As regards this clonotype: One end of the junction varies from germline; a read error may be responsible. The V and J genes are TRBV15 and TRBJ2-7; 8 bases are shared with TRBD1. This CDR3 is 14 amino acids long. Germline V lookup: CDR1 LNHNV, CDR2 YYDKDF (reference sequence). CDR3 bases: TGTGCCACCAGCTCCCGGGACAGGTCCTACGAGCAGTGCTTC. This gives the protein CATSSRDRSYEQCF.

The chain recombines TRBV7-6 with TRBJ2-7; tentatively, D is TRBD1 (5 bases). The V gene lost 0 bases and the J gene lost 2 bases, with 11 bases spanning the gap. The CDR3 is 15 amino acids. Germline CDR1 SGHVS, CDR2 FNYEAQ. Written as DNA, the CDR3 is TGTGCCAGCAGCTTAGCGGCGGACACAACCTACGAGCAGTACTTC. Its translation is CASSLAADTTYEQYF.

The CDR3 bases are TGTGCCAGCAGTCCCGGACAGGGAGCGTCCTACGAGCAGTACTTC. Translating it yields CASSPGQGASYEQYF. The chain combines TRBV12-3 or TRBV12-4 with TRBJ2-7; 8 bases map to TRBD1. CDR3 size: 15 residues. The V gene end was trimmed by 5 bases and the J gene end by 1 base; junction bases not matched to a gene: 7.

The chain joins TRBV12-3 or TRBV12-4 to TRBJ1-5; 9 bases line up with TRBD1. The CDR3 totals 16 residues. J lost 3 bases, V lost 6 bases, and 9 bases had no gene match. The CDR3 loop is CASSQPGQGPNQPQHF. The CDR3, as DNA: TGTGCCAGCAGCCAGCCGGGACAGGGTCCCAATCAGCCCCAGCATTTT.

Here the CDR3 reads CASSQAMEQALGGQYF. DNA for the CDR3: TGTGCCAGCAGCCAAGCGATGGAACAGGCTTTGGGTGGGCAGTACTTC. The rearrangement links TRBV14 to TRBJ2-7; D possibly corresponds to TRBD1 (5 bases). CDR3 length: 16 residues. Between the trimmed V and J ends, which lost 1 base and 9 bases, there was a span of 22 bases. The germline V gene has CDR1 SGHDN and CDR2 FVKESK.

The chain carries TRBV27 and TRBJ1-5; TRBD1 might be the D (5 bases). V lost 2 bases and J lost 7, with 12 bases in between. The CDR3 runs 14 residues. Germline V gives CDR1 MNHEY, CDR2 SMNVEV (reference sequence). CDR3 loop: CASSLEGAGQPQHF. The CDR3 DNA reads as TGTGCCAGCAGTTTAGAAGGGGCGGGCCAGCCCCAGCATTTT.

The CDR3 sequence: CASSPRGGYGYTF. As DNA, the CDR3 is TGTGCCAGTAGTCCCCGTGGGGGCTATGGCTACACCTTC. The chain has TRBV19 and TRBJ1-2, with D perhaps TRBD1 (5 bases). Trimming removed 5 bases at V and 4 bases at J, with 11 bases between. Germline lookup yields CDR1 LNHDA and CDR2 SQIVND (reference sequence). This CDR3 is built from 13 residues.

The rearrangement links TRBV7-6 to TRBJ1-2; 7 nucleotides align to TRBD1. Trimming cost V 5 bases and J 7 bases; bases outside gene matches: 13. This CDR3 spans 15 amino acids. Germline CDR1 and CDR2: SGHVS and FNYEAQ. In DNA, the CDR3 is TGTGCCAGCAGCCCCGGGACAGTCGGAGCGGGTGGCTACACCTTC. Translating it yields CASSPGTVGAGGYTF.

This clonotype was seen a few times. V and J are TRBV27 and TRBJ2-1, with D perhaps TRBD1 (6 bases). Trimming took off 3 bases at V and 12 bases at J, with 15 bases between the two ends. Germline V lookup: CDR1 MNHEY, CDR2 SMNVEV (reference sequence). This CDR3 has 13 amino acids. DNA of the CDR3: TGTGCCAGCAGTTTCTCCCTACAGGGCTCGCAGTTCTTC. Its protein is CASSFSLQGSQFF.

The rearrangement joins TRBV7-9 to TRBJ2-5; D gene ambiguous. The germline V and J ends were trimmed by 5 bases and 5 bases, with 15 bases remaining between them. CDR1 is SEHNR and CDR2 is FQNEAQ in the germline V gene (reference sequence). CDR3 size: 14 residues. The CDR3 region is CASSLLGPLETQYF. The CDR3 coding sequence is TGTGCCAGCAGCCTCCTTGGGCCCCTGGAGACCCAGTACTTC. Based on the CDR3 plus reference TRBV7-9 and TRBJ2-5, the full variable domain is DTGVSQNPRHKITKRGQNVTFRCDPISEHNRLYWYRQTLGQGPEFLTYFQNEAQLEKSRLLSDRFSAERPKGSFSTLEIQRTEQGDSAMYLCASSLLGPLETQYFGPGTRLLVL.

The chain uses TRBV2 and TRBJ1-2; D is ambiguous. V was shortened by 4 bases and J by 5 bases, with 11 bases between the two germline ends. This CDR3 contains 13 residues. Germline V gene sequence: CDR1 SNHLY, CDR2 FYNNEI. CDR3 protein: CASSGERAYGYTF. As DNA, the CDR3 is TGTGCCAGCAGTGGGGAACGTGCTTATGGCTACACCTTC.

Concerning this clonotype itself: This may be a read error, as it is one base from a much larger clone. V is TRBV4-1 and J is TRBJ2-1; the D gene is possibly TRBD2 (6 bases). The V and J ends lost 2 bases and 5 bases respectively, with 19 bases between them. The CDR3 runs 17 residues. Germline V lookup: CDR1 MGHRA, CDR2 YSYEKL. The CDR3 here is CASSQLAGHGSHNEQFF. DNA of the CDR3: TGCGCCAGCAGCCAACTGGCGGGTCACGGGAGCCACAATGAGCAGTTCTTC.

At least ten counts were recorded for this clonotype. V usage is TRBV7-2 and J usage is TRBJ2-5; D unresolved. Per germline, CDR1 SGHTA and CDR2 FQGNSA. V was cut by 7 bases and J by 5 bases, with 11 bases left in between. The CDR3 covers 12 residues. As DNA, the CDR3 is TGTGCCAGCACCCTTAGCCGGGAGACCCAGTACTTC. Its translation: CASTLSRETQYF.

This clonotype has at least ten counts. The rearrangement links TRBV14 to TRBJ2-3; D is unresolved. This CDR3 spans 15 amino acids. The germline V and J ends were trimmed by 4 bases and 2 bases, with 13 bases remaining between them. Looked up from germline, CDR1 is SGHDN and CDR2 is FVKESK. CDR3 nucleotides: TGTGCCAGCAGCCTCCGGACCGACTTCACAGATACGCAGTATTTT. This sequence encodes CASSLRTDFTDTQYF.

On this clonotype itself: Lacking the conserved final phenylalanine or tryptophan, this CDR3 likely reflects a read error. The limits of the CDR3 on the DNA are not certain, so only TCRdb's listed CDR3 is given. The V gene is TRBV7-6, the J gene TRBJ2-2; whether TRBD2, the table's D call, matches the DNA was not checked. Germline V CDR1 and CDR2: SGHVS, FNYEAQ. The CDR3 is 8 residues long, counting both termini. CDR3 sequence reads: CASSSGLA.

The rearrangement links TRBV12-3 or TRBV12-4 to TRBJ1-4; the D gene is possibly TRBD1 (5 bases). V was cut by 4 bases and J by 7 bases, with 10 bases left in between. This CDR3 is built from 13 residues. CDR3 loop: CASSSGDGEKLFF. The CDR3 DNA follows: TGTGCCAGCAGTTCGGGGGATGGTGAAAAACTGTTTTTT.

The chain couples TRBV10-1 to TRBJ1-6; no clear D. Germline V gene lookup returns CDR1 WNHNN and CDR2 SYGVQD (reference sequence). V gave up 3 bases and J gave up 7 bases, with 10 bases separating them. The CDR3 runs 14 residues. The CDR3 sequence is CASSEGPVNSPLHF. Here the CDR3 DNA reads TGCGCCAGCAGTGAAGGGCCGGTGAATTCACCCCTCCACTTT.

This chain links TRBV7-6 with TRBJ2-5; maybe TRBD2 (7 bases). Germline V gene sequence: CDR1 SGHVS, CDR2 FNYEAQ. This CDR3 has 14 amino acids. V was clipped by 1 base and J by 5 bases, with 11 bases between them. This CDR3 is CASSLVGGVETQYF. The CDR3 region has the DNA TGTGCCAGCAGCTTAGTAGGGGGGGTGGAGACCCAGTACTTC.

As regards this clonotype: This sequence may be a read error, since a much larger clone differs from it by one base. The genes are TRBV4-3 and TRBJ1-3, with D uncertain. CDR1 is LGHNA, CDR2 YSLEER, per germline. This CDR3 is built from 13 residues. CDR3 DNA sequence: TGCGCCAGCAGCCCCGGTGTGGGAAGCACCATATATTTT. Its protein is CASSPGVGSTIYF.

As regards this clonotype: Relative to the germline gene, one junction end is altered; a read error may explain this. V usage is TRBV7-9 and J usage is TRBJ2-7; 9 bases are a match to TRBD2. The CDR3 loop spans 14 amino acids. Germline CDR1 reads SEHNR; CDR2 reads FQNEAQ (reference sequence). This CDR3 is CASGFVAGEEEQYF. CDR3 in DNA: TGTGCCAGCGGCTTCGTAGCGGGAGAAGAAGAGCAGTACTTC.